This is a list of T cell receptor beta chains from one sample in a study of blood T cell repertoires in COVID-19. Repertoires were generated with immunoSEQ multiplex PCR, while TCRdb's copy carries only in-frame clones and drops some. The sample holds more than 300,000 clones, over 75% seen once. Sequenced: peripheral blood. Receptor source: a woman in her 30s with COVID-19, enrolled during active disease. Each CDR3 is given with its conserved first and last residue. The order of the fields is J gene, D gene, V gene, clone size, CDR3 DNA, CDR3 protein. D genes are given only for firm matches. Where a row states a size, it is once, few, many or the class of an expanded clone; other rows omit it.

TRBJ2-7 - TRBV15 - TGTGCCACCAGCAGAGATCTAACGTACGAGCAGTACTTC CATSRDLTYEQYF
TRBJ1-6 TRBD1 TRBV7-6 - TGTGCCAGCGCCCCCAGAGGCGGGACAGGGAATTCACCCCTCCACTTT CASAPRGGTGNSPLHF
TRBJ2-3 - TRBV9 - TGTGCCAGCAGCGTAGAGGGGATGGATACGCAGTATTTT CASSVEGMDTQYF
TRBJ2-5 TRBD2 TRBV2 - TGTGCCAGCACCCTCCTAGCGGGAGGGCCTGAGACCCAGTACTTC CASTLLAGGPETQYF
TRBJ2-5 TRBD1 TRBV24-1 once TGTGCCACCAGTGACCCGGACAGGGGACAGACCCAGTACTTC CATSDPDRGQTQYF
TRBJ2-5 - TRBV3-1/TRBV3-2 - TGTGCCAGCAGCCAAGTTCGGCTAGCCGGAGAGACCCAGTACTTC CASSQVRLAGETQYF
TRBJ2-7 TRBD2 TRBV27 - TGTGCCAGCAGTTTAGGGACTAGCGGGATTTACGAGCAGTACTTC CASSLGTSGIYEQYF
TRBJ1-1 - TRBV5-1 - TGCGCCAGCAGCCCTATCAGCAGGTCCACTGAAGCTTTCTTT CASSPISRSTEAFF
TRBJ2-7 TRBD2 TRBV7-2 - TGTGCCAGCAGCCCGCCGGGACTAACCTACGAGCAGTACTTC CASSPPGLTYEQYF
TRBJ1-4 - TRBV9 - TGTGCCAGCAGCGCCCGCAGGGTGGGTGAAAAACTGTTTTTT CASSARRVGEKLFF
TRBJ2-1 - TRBV28 - TGTGCCAGCAGCCCCCCAGGGGATTACAATGAGCAGTTCTTC CASSPPGDYNEQFF
TRBJ2-7 TRBD2 TRBV3-1/TRBV3-2 - TGTGCCAGCAGCCAAGTCGCCCGGCCTAGCGGGCGCCACTACGAGCAGTACTTC CASSQVARPSGRHYEQYF
TRBJ2-6 TRBD1 TRBV5-1 - TGCGCCAGCAGCTTCAGGACAGGGGGCGCTTCTGGGGCCAACGTCCTGACTTTC CASSFRTGGASGANVLTF
TRBJ1-4 - TRBV19 - TGTGCCAGTAGTCTGCCCGCTGAGAATGAAAAACTGTTTTTT CASSLPAENEKLFF
TRBJ1-1 - TRBV14 - TGTGCCAGCAGCCATAGGGGAGGCCCGGGCACTGAAGCTTTCTTT CASSHRGGPGTEAFF
TRBJ2-7 TRBD1 TRBV2 - TGTGCCAGCAGTGCTCGGACAGGGCTCTCCGAGCAGTACTTC CASSARTGLSEQYF
TRBJ1-5 - TRBV6-5 - TGTGCCAGCAGTTCCCGGGGAGGCAATCAGCCCCAGCATTTT CASSSRGGNQPQHF
TRBJ2-1 TRBD2 TRBV3-1/TRBV3-2 - TGTGCCAGCAGTTTTCTCCCGGGACTAGCGGGTGATAATGAGCAGTTCTTC CASSFLPGLAGDNEQFF
TRBJ2-1 - TRBV5-6 - TGTGCCAGCAGCTCTGCGGGATTACGGGCTGAGCAGTTCTTC CASSSAGLRAEQFF
TRBJ2-2 TRBD1 TRBV24-1 - TGTGCCACCAAGGCAGGGGGCGGCACCGGGGAGCTGTTTTTT CATKAGGGTGELFF
TRBJ1-1 - TRBV4-3 - TGCGCCAGCAGCCAAAATCAGGGCCCCGCCGATCCTGAAGCTTTCTTT CASSQNQGPADPEAFF
TRBJ1-4 - TRBV6-4 - TGTGCCAGCAGTCCCACAGGGAGGGGAAATGAAAAACTGTTTTTT CASSPTGRGNEKLFF
TRBJ1-1 - TRBV18 - TGTGCCAGCTCACCAAGCCTGGGGGCGTCCGGCACTGAAGCTTTCTTT CASSPSLGASGTEAFF
TRBJ2-5 TRBD2 TRBV7-2 - TGTGCCAGCAGCACCGCACTAGCGGGAGTTTGGTACTTC CASSTALAGVWYF
TRBJ2-5 TRBD2 TRBV4-1 - TGCGCCAGCAGCCAAGAACGGACTAGCCCCGAGACCCAGTACTTC CASSQERTSPETQYF
TRBJ2-7 - TRBV7-2 once TGTGCCAGCATCGGAGGGGCGGACAGGTTCCTGGGGGAGCAGTACTTC CASIGGADRFLGEQYF
TRBJ1-2 - TRBV30 once TGTGCCTGCGCCGGGAGTTATGGCTACACCTTC CACAGSYGYTF
TRBJ2-7 - TRBV7-9 - TGTGCCAGCAGCCCATCGTCACAGAGCTACGAGCAGTACTTC CASSPSSQSYEQYF
TRBJ2-2 TRBD1 TRBV27 - TGTGCCAGCAGAAGGCAGGGGGCGGGCACCGGGGAGCTGTTTTTT CASRRQGAGTGELFF
TRBJ1-5 - TRBV7-2 few TGTGCCAGCAGCTCTAGTGACTATAGCAATCAGCCCCAGCATTTT CASSSSDYSNQPQHF
TRBJ2-7 TRBD1 TRBV28 once TGTGCCAGCACCCTTGACAGGGGGGACTACGAGCAGTACTTC CASTLDRGDYEQYF
TRBJ2-5 - TRBV5-1 - TGCGCCAGCAGCTCAGGACTTAGCGAGACCCAGTACTTC CASSSGLSETQYF
TRBJ2-2 - TRBV6-9 once TGTGCCAGCAGTCCCTCCTGGCCCACCGGGGAGCTGTTTTTT CASSPSWPTGELFF
TRBJ2-7 - TRBV18 once TGTGCCAGCTCACCCCAGGACTTCGCTAAGCAGTACTTC CASSPQDFAKQYF
TRBJ2-7 TRBD1 TRBV5-1 - TGCGCCAGCAGGGGACAGGGCCACTACGAGCAGTACTTC CASRGQGHYEQYF
TRBJ2-5 TRBD2 TRBV10-1 - TGCGCCAGCATGGGACTAGCGGGAGGTTCTTGGACCCAGTACTTC CASMGLAGGSWTQYF
TRBJ2-2 TRBD1 TRBV24-1 many TGTGCCACCAGTGATGGGACAGATTCCGGGGAGCTGTTTTTT CATSDGTDSGELFF
TRBJ2-7 TRBD2 TRBV28 - TGTGCCAGCAGCCCTCGACCCGGACTAGCGGGGGAGCAGTACTTC CASSPRPGLAGEQYF
TRBJ2-7 - TRBV6-5 - TGTGCCAGCAGTACCCGACGGAGGAGCTCCTACGAGCAGTACTTC CASSTRRRSSYEQYF
TRBJ2-1 - TRBV21-1 - TGTGCCAGCAGCAAGGGACAGTACCCCTCCTACAATGAGCAGTTCTTC CASSKGQYPSYNEQFF